This T cell receptor (beta chain) was obtained from a study of Graves' ophthalmopathy and Graves' hyperthyroidism. Study-wide results and caveats: A model of 13 signatures distinguished ophthalmopathy from stable hyperthyroidism at around 91% sensitivity and approximately 77% specificity.

For repertoire sequencing, the TCR beta CDR3 regions were amplified from RNA transcripts. First-round RT-PCR used HTBI primers; second-round multiplex PCR followed. MiXCR was run by TCRdb on the multiplex PCR reads, yielding one entry per CDR3 protein. Of 200,000 to 250,000 distinct CDR3 sequences in the sample, 20% to 25% are singletons; the top ten hold approximately 40%. The CDR3 runs to 16 residues. V was pared by 0 bases and J by 13 bases, with 18 bases of the junction left unmatched. CDR1 DFQATT and CDR2 SNEGSKA come from the germline V gene (reference sequence). This clonotype has just one count. The antigen is undetermined.

The TCR originated in a woman in her fifties or sixties with Graves' ophthalmopathy. This chain joins TRBV20-1 and TRBJ2-4; TRBD1 agrees at 7 bases. The sequenced sample was peripheral blood. CDR3 DNA sequence: TGCAGTGCTAGAGATGGGCGTGGATCGACAGGGCTGGAACAGTACTTC. Translating gives CSARDGRGSTGLEQYF.